This T cell receptor beta chain originates from a study of T cell responses to AZD1222 COVID-19 vaccine. This clone turned up a few times. The antigen remains undetermined. The CDR3 is made up of 12 amino acids. In germline, CDR1 is SEHNR, CDR2 FQNEAQ (reference sequence). V dropped 2 bases and J dropped 5 bases, with 6 bases sitting between them. The assay was immunoSEQ multiplex PCR, and TCRdb's table has in-frame clones only and misses some. Among over 85,000 clones listed, 92% were seen once. The study's findings and limits: In a largely white British group with more females than males, clonal diversity was possibly underestimated. Nearly half of the spike-specific TCRs reportedly recognize variant regions that carry no mutations. At baseline, just five to seven AZD1222 recipients tested seropositive. Sampling captured repertoires only after the peak T cell response.

This chain links TRBV7-9 with TRBJ2-5; D not resolved. The sequenced sample was peripheral blood, obtained on day 0 of AZD1222 vaccination. The TCR comes from an adult in good health. Here the CDR3 reads CASSLSGETQYF. CDR3 bases: TGTGCCAGCAGCTTATCCGGGGAGACCCAGTACTTC.